This T cell receptor (beta chain) originates from a study of blood T cell repertoires in COVID-19 (dated by TCRdb to the early 2020s). With regard to the full study: Samples covering the acute and convalescent phases of COVID-19 were provided by collaborators in the United States, Italy and Spain. Subjects who had been exposed to COVID-19, were actively infected with it, or had recovered from it provided the deeply sampled blood TCRbeta repertoires that made up the dataset. Where available, HLA class I and class II types were obtained from metadata supplied by the sample provider rather than from assay-based typing. The repertoires were made available in a free public database intended to serve as a resource for research on the immune response to SARS-CoV-2. A de-identified subject ID, COVID-19 status, age in years and sex were almost always included in the sample metadata. The samples were drawn from two sources: the first 160 participants of the ongoing ImmuneRACE study, and 1,000 to 1,500 subjects contributed by 6 global collaborators. The prospective study material was composed of cDNA or gDNA derived from T cells, B-cell-depleted T cells, or PBMCs. On the study overall, not on this receptor specifically: How much clinical and demographic metadata was included differed by source and by participant, and the metadata was provided uncurated.

In the case of this clone: The antigen it binds to is not known. No clone much larger than this one lies a single base away; base qualities are absent.

Samples from volunteer blood donors who had recovered from COVID-19 were contributed by a second Seattle source. Collaborating institutions collected whole blood in K2EDTA tubes following their own protocols. For TCRbeta analysis, collaborators shipped samples in one of three forms: frozen whole blood, isolated PBMCs, or DNA extracted from either of those sample types. The immunoSEQ Assay, a bias-controlled multiplex PCR, was used to amplify TCRbeta CDR3 regions from genomic DNA. Per the original workflow: The number of nucleated cells in each sample was estimated from the amplification of reference gene primers within the assay. To quantify the absolute abundance of each unique TCRbeta CDR3 rearrangement, sequence reads were collapsed and filtered. For each sample, productive Simpson clonality was calculated as the square root of Simpson's diversity index across productive rearrangements. TCRdb retrieved this table from immuneACCESS and kept in-frame rearrangements only. Not all clones are present; in checked studies, unresolved V genes account for under half, and no reason is known for the remainder. V and J calls plus clone size are reproduced from that table; the DNA served to infer D and trimming. Recorded for this sample are roughly 200,000 clones; around nine tenths of them occurred a single time. The ten biggest clones cover approximately 0.88% of the sample.

Reading the germline V gene (reference sequence) gives CDR1 LNHDA and CDR2 SQIVND. Trimming costs V 4 bases and J 0 bases, and their ends lie 6 bases apart. The CDR3 sequence holds 13 residues, the cysteine and phenylalanine included. The entry retains the CDR3 DNA only, 39 bases that are in frame from base 1. The receptor chain draws on TRBV19 and TRBJ1-1, with the identity of the D gene unclear. The receptor's source is a woman aged 18-35 years who had recovered from COVID-19. The sequencing sample was made of peripheral blood. The nucleotide sequence reads as follows: TGTGCCAGTAGTAATAGCATGAACACTGAAGCTTTCTTT. Its product reads: CASSNSMNTEAFF. With the portions outside the CDR3 filled from the reference TRBV19 and TRBJ1-1 genes, the complete variable region becomes DGGITQSPKYLFRKEGQNVTLSCEQNLNHDAMYWYRQDPGQGLRLIYYSQIVNDFQKGDIAEGYSVSREKKESFPLTVTSAQKNPTAFYLCASSNSMNTEAFFGQGTRLTVV.